This TCR beta chain derives from a study of graft-versus-host responses after intestinal transplantation. The wider study: Anti-thymocyte globulin was used for induction in all recipients, who then took tacrolimus and steroids for around 3 years.

Data came from immunoSEQ multiplex PCR; TCRdb stores just in-frame clones and leaves some out. The table has approximately 110,000 clones, more than 85% seen once; the top ten hold 1% to 1.5%. Study observations and caveats: High graft-versus-host to host-versus-graft clonal ratios were found in allografts of patients who had graft-donor T cell macrochimerism. Researchers found peak circulating GvH clone levels linked to early post-transplant HvG declines.

Per germline, CDR1 MNHEY and CDR2 SVGAGI. V was trimmed by 6 bases and J by 10 bases, leaving 16 bases between them. The CDR3 covers 13 residues. Worth noting for this clone: Its target is unknown.

The genes are TRBV6-5 and TRBJ2-1, with D possibly TRBD1 on 6 matching bases. The sample here was unstimulated CD8+ T cells sorted from spleen or lymph node cells, taken before transplant. The receptor was isolated from a human donor who was the organ donor for an intestinal transplant. The CDR3 reads CASSLEQGTEQFF. The CDR3 DNA sequence: TGTGCCAGCAGCCTAGAACAGGGTACGGAGCAGTTCTTC.